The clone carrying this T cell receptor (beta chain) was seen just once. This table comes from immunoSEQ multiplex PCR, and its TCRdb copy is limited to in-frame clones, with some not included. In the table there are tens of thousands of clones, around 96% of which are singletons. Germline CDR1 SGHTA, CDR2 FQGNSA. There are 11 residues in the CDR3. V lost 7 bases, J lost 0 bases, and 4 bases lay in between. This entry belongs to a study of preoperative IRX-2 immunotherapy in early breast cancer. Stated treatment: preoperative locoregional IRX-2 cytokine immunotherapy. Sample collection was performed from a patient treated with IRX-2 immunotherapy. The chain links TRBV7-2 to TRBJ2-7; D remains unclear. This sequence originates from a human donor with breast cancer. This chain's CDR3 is CASTSSYEQYF. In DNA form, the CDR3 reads TGTGCCAGCACATCCTCCTACGAGCAGTACTTC.